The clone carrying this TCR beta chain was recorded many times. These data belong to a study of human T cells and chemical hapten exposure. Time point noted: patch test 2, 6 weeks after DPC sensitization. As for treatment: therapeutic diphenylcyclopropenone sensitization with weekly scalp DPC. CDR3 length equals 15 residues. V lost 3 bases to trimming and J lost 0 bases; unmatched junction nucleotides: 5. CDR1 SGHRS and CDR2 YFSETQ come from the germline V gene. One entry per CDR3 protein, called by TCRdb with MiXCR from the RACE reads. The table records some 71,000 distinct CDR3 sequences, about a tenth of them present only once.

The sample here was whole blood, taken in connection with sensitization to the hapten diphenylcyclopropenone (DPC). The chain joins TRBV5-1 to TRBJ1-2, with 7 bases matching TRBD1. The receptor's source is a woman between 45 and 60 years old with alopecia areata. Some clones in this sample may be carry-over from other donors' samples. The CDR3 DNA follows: TGCGCCAGCAGCTCCAAGACAGGGACTAACTATGGCTACACCTTC. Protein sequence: CASSSKTGTNYGYTF.